This record looks at one T cell receptor (beta chain) sequence and its context. V was pared by 3 bases and J by 3 bases, with 14 bases between. The V gene's germline CDR1 is SQVTM and CDR2 ANQGSEA. This CDR3 is built from 14 residues. This specimen comes from a study of identical twins' blood T cells. Study at large: About 50 million reads came from around twelve libraries, six alpha, six beta.

A previously described protocol, modified, built RNA-based TCR cDNA libraries. A single record per CDR3 protein comes from TCRdb applying MiXCR to the 5' RACE reads. Of 400,000 or so distinct CDR3 sequences in the sample, roughly 30% are singletons; the top ten hold more than 5.5%. This receptor was obtained from a woman aged 18 to 55 in good health. The chain is built from TRBV29-1 and TRBJ1-1; D call uncertain. Input material: PBMCs. In DNA form, the CDR3 reads TGCAGCGTTGACTTAAGGAGCCGGGACACTGAAGCTTTCTTT. Translation gives CSVDLRSRDTEAFF.